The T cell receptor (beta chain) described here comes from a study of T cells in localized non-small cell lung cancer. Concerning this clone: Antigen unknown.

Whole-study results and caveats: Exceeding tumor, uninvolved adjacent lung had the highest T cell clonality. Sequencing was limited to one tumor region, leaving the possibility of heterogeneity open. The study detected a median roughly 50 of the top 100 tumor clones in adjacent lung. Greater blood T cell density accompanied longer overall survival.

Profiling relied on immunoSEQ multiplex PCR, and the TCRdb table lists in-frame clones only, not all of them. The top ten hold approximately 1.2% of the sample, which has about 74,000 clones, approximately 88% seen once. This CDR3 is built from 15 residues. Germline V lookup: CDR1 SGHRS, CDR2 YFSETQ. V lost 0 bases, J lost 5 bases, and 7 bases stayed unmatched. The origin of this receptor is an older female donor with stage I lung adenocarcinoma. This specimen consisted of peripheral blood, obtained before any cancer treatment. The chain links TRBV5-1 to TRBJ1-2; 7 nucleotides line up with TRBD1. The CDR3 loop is CASSLGQGGKYGYTF. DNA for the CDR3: TGCGCCAGCAGCTTGGGCCAAGGGGGCAAGTATGGCTACACCTTC.